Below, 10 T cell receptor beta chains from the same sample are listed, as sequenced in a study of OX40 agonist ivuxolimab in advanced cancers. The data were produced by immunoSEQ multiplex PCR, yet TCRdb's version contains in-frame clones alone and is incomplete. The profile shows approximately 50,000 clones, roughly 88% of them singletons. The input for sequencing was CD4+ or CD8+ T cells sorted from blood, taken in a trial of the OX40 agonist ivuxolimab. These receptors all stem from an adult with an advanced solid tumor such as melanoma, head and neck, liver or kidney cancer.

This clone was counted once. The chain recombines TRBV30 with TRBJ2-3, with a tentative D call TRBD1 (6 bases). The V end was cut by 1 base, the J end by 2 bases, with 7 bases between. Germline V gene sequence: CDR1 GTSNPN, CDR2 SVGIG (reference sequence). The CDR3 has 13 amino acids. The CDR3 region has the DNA TGTGCCTGGAGTGGGACAGCCACAGATACGCAGTATTTT. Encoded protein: CAWSGTATDTQYF.

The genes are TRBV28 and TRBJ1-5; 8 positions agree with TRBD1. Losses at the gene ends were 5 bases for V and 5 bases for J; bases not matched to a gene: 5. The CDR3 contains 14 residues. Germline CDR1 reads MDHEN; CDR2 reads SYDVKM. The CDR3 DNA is TGTGCCAGCAGTACCCAGGGGGCCCATCAGCCCCAGCATTTT. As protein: CASSTQGAHQPQHF.

CDR3 nucleotides: TGTGCCAGCAGGCGTAAGACTCAGGGGAGTGTCTACGAGCAGTACTTC. Translating gives CASRRKTQGSVYEQYF. The chain employs TRBV27 and TRBJ2-7, with D perhaps matching TRBD1 (6 bases). With 6 bases removed from V and 3 bases from J, the gap between germline ends came to 21 bases. CDR1 and CDR2 from the germline V gene are MNHEY and SMNVEV (reference sequence). The CDR3 has 16 residues.

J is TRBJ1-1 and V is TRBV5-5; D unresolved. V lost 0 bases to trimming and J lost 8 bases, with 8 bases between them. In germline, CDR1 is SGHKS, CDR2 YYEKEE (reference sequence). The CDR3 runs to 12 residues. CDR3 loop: CASSLDSREAFF. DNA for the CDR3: TGTGCCAGCAGCTTGGATTCCAGGGAAGCTTTCTTT.

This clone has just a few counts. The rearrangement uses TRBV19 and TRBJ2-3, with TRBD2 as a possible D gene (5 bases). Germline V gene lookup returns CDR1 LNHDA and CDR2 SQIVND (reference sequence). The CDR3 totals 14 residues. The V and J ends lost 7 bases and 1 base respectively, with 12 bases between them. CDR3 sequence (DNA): TGTGCCAGTAAGGAGGAAGAGGGCACAGATACGCAGTATTTT. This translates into CASKEEEGTDTQYF. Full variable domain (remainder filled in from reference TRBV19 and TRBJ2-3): DGGITQSPKYLFRKEGQNVTLSCEQNLNHDAMYWYRQDPGQGLRLIYYSQIVNDFQKGDIAEGYSVSREKKESFPLTVTSAQKNPTAFYLCASKEEEGTDTQYFGPGTRLTVL.

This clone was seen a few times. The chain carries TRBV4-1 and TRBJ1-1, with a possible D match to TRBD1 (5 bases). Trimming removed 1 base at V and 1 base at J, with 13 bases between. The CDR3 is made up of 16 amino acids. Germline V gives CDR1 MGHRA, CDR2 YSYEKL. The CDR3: CASSQGRRGGNTEAFF. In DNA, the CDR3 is TGCGCCAGCAGCCAAGGAAGAAGGGGCGGGAACACTGAAGCTTTCTTT.

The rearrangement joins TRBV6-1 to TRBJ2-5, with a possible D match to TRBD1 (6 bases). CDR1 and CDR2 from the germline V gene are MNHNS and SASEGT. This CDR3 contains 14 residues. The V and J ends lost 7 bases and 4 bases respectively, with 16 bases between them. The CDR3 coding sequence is TGTGCCAGCATAGAGGGGACAACCGGAGAGACCCAGTACTTC. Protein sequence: CASIEGTTGETQYF.

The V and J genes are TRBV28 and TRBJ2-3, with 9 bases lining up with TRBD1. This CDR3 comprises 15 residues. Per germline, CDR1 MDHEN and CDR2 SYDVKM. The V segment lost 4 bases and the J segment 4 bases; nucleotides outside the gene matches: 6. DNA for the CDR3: TGTGCCAGCAGTTCTCCGGGACAGGGCCCAGATACGCAGTATTTT. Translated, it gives CASSSPGQGPDTQYF. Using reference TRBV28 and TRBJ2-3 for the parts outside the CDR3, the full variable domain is DVKVTQSSRYLVKRTGEKVFLECVQDMDHENMFWYRQDPGLGLRLIYFSYDVKMKEKGDIPEGYSVSREKKERFSLILESASTNQTSMYLCASSSPGQGPDTQYFGPGTRLTVL.

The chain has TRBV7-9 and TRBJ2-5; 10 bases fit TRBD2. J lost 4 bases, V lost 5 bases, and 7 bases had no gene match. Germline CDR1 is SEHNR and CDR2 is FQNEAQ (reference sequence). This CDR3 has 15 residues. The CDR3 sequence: CASSQTSGMPETQYF. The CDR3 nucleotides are TGTGCCAGCAGCCAAACTAGCGGGATGCCAGAGACCCAGTACTTC.

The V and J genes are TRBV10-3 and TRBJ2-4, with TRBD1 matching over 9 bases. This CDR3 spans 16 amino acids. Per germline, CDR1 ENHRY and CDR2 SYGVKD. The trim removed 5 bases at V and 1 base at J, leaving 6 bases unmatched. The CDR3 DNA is TGTGCCATCAGTACACAGGGGGCTGGCGCCAAAAACATTCAGTACTTC. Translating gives CAISTQGAGAKNIQYF.